This T cell receptor beta chain was profiled in a study of radiotherapy plus CTLA-4 blockade in lung cancer. Generated by immunoSEQ multiplex PCR, the TCRdb table keeps only in-frame clones and is missing some. The profile covers roughly 90,000 clones, with roughly 85% appearing a single time and roughly 23% taken by the ten largest. Turning to this clone: Its antigen is not identified.

Whole-study results and caveats: Interferon-beta, together with early blood T cell clone dynamics, reportedly best predicted response. Subsequent to radiotherapy plus ipilimumab, tumor-derived TCR clones underwent expansion in blood.

The sequence derives from a human donor with non-small cell lung cancer that progressed on radiotherapy plus ipilimumab. Sequenced here: peripheral blood, sampled from a patient treated with radiotherapy plus ipilimumab.

The chain's CDR3 is CASSIGLAGNNEQFF. Here the CDR3 DNA reads TGTGCCAGTAGTATTGGACTAGCGGGGAACAATGAGCAGTTCTTC. The rearrangement joins TRBV19 to TRBJ2-1; 12 bases map to TRBD2. This CDR3 comprises 15 residues. Germline V CDR1 and CDR2: LNHDA, SQIVND (reference sequence). Trimming cost V 3 bases and J 5 bases; bases outside gene matches: 2.